This entry features one TCR beta chain sequence. What antigen it recognizes has not been identified. Base qualities are not recorded, but no much larger clone differs from it by a single base. To prepare the library, the immunoSEQ multiplex PCR assay was applied. Not all clones reach the TCRdb copy of this immuneACCESS table, which keeps in-frame sequences only. Checked studies attribute under half of the gap to unresolved V genes and leave the rest unexplained. The sample table contains 30,000 to 40,000 clones; only one count was recorded for roughly nine tenths of them. The ten top clones hold roughly 0.45% of the sample. The entry originates in a study of T cell changes during pregnancy in multiple sclerosis (dated by TCRdb to between 2018 and 2021). Regarding the study in general: Changes in the T cell repertoire over the course of pregnancy were examined in this study in women with multiple sclerosis.

The germline V gene (reference sequence) gives CDR1 as LNHDA and CDR2 as SQIVND. Deletion took 1 base off V and 3 bases off J, with a span of 10 bases between the germline ends. Counted from cysteine to phenylalanine, this CDR3 has 15 amino acids. Only CDR3 DNA is held: 45 bases, read in frame from base 1. Sequenced here: CD4+ T cells from peripheral blood mononuclear cells, sampled in the third trimester of pregnancy. The source of this sequence is a female donor in good health, enrolled as a control in a pregnancy study. Recombination connected TRBV19 to TRBJ1-5, and TRBD1 may be the D gene, going by 5 matching bases. The CDR3 loop reads CASSIGQINNQPQHF. The DNA is as follows: TGTGCCAGTAGTATAGGACAGATAAACAATCAGCCCCAGCATTTT.